The clone carrying this T cell receptor beta chain has just one count. Antigen unknown. This sample was taken from a study of T cell responses to AZD1222 COVID-19 vaccine. Only in-frame clones appear in the TCRdb table, and some are missing; sequencing was by immunoSEQ multiplex PCR. Of about 150,000 clones in the sample, 86% were seen once. From germline, CDR1 is LNHDA and CDR2 SQIVND (reference sequence). V gave up 6 bases and J gave up 8 bases, with 7 bases separating them. The CDR3 runs to 10 residues. Broader study findings: Only six AZD1222 recipients tested seropositive at baseline.

The source is an adult in good health. The sample was peripheral blood, taken on day 0 of MenACWY control vaccination. V and J are TRBV19 and TRBJ1-2, with D perhaps TRBD1 (5 bases). In nucleotides, the CDR3 is TGTGCCAGTAGGGGGGGAGGCTACACCTTC. Protein: CASRGGGYTF.